This TCR beta chain was observed in a study of T cell changes during pregnancy in multiple sclerosis (dated by TCRdb to about 2019). Regarding the complete study: In women with multiple sclerosis, the researchers looked at how the T cell repertoire shifted as pregnancy progressed.

Trimming removed 0 bases from V and 2 bases from J, leaving 11 bases between the germline ends. According to the germline V gene, CDR1 reads LGHNA and CDR2 reads YSLEER. Including the terminal cysteine and phenylalanine, the CDR3 comprises 15 residues. Of all the DNA, just the CDR3 is kept, 45 bases in frame from base 1. Remarks on this clone: Its antigen is currently not known. No much larger clone exists at a distance of one base, and base qualities are not known.

Library construction relied on the immunoSEQ multiplex PCR assay. TCRdb took this table from immuneACCESS and kept in-frame rearrangements with V and J called. Such tables lack part of the clones; where checked against another copy, unresolved V genes explain under half of the gap, and the rest is unexplained. For this sample there are approximately 30,000 clones; 90% appear just once. The top ten hold 4.5% of the sample. The sequencing used CD8+ T cells from peripheral blood mononuclear cells, collected after pregnancy. Recombination joined TRBV4-3 with TRBJ2-7; confidence is insufficient to name the D gene. The TCR was taken from a female donor with multiple sclerosis, enrolled in a pregnancy study. This receptor has the CDR3 CASSQDAGLAYEQYF. Read as DNA, the sequence is TGCGCCAGCAGCCAAGATGCAGGCTTGGCCTACGAGCAGTACTTC.